The 30 T cell receptor beta chains reported below all come from one sample, sequenced in a study of shared clonotypes between healthy human individuals. The protocol was immunoSEQ multiplex PCR, while the TCRdb copy is restricted to in-frame clones and leaves out a portion. This table holds millions of clones, roughly nine tenths found once. The sequencing input was naive CD4+ T cells sorted from blood. Subset of the sample: CD45RA+ positively selected. All receptors derive from a man between 18 and 29 years old in good health.

Comment on this clone: Other nucleotide sequences from this sample produce the same CDR3. This chain connects TRBV28 to TRBJ2-5; tentative D call: TRBD2 (7 bases). The CDR3 runs to 13 residues. V gave up 6 bases and J gave up 3 bases, with 11 bases separating them. Per the germline V gene, CDR1 is MDHEN and CDR2 is SYDVKM. The CDR3 protein is CASREGGEETQYF. CDR3 nucleotide sequence: TGTGCCAGCAGAGAAGGGGGGGAAGAGACCCAGTACTTC.

V gene TRBV6-6 combines with J gene TRBJ2-7, with 8 bases identical to TRBD1. The germline CDR1 and CDR2 sequences are MNHNY and SVGAGI (reference sequence). V trimming: 5 bases; J trimming: 0 bases; junction bases outside the gene matches: 6. The CDR3 has 15 residues. CDR3: CASSSWTGSSYEQYF. CDR3 coding DNA: TGTGCCAGCAGTAGTTGGACAGGGTCCTCCTACGAGCAGTACTTC.

The chain links TRBV5-1 to TRBJ1-1; the D gene is possibly TRBD1 (5 bases). V lost 4 bases, J lost 1 base, and 17 bases lay in between. Germline lookup yields CDR1 SGHRS and CDR2 YFSETQ. This CDR3 has 16 amino acids. The CDR3 protein is CASSLGTHQGNTEAFF. The CDR3 DNA reads as TGCGCCAGCAGCCTAGGGACGCACCAGGGGAACACTGAAGCTTTCTTT.

The genes are TRBV7-8 and TRBJ2-7; D could derive from TRBD1 or TRBD2 (5 bases each). Germline CDR1 SGHVS, CDR2 FQNEAQ. The V and J ends lost 5 bases and 0 bases respectively, with 11 bases between them. The CDR3 runs to 14 residues. CDR3 coding DNA: TGTGCCAGCAGCGCCCGGGACCCCTCCTACGAGCAGTACTTC. It translates to CASSARDPSYEQYF.

Comment on this clone: Distinct nucleotide sequences in the sample also encode this CDR3. The chain uses TRBV19 and TRBJ1-5; 8 bases match TRBD1. J was trimmed by 4 bases and V by 3 bases; bases with no gene match: 5. This CDR3 is 15 amino acids long. Germline lookup yields CDR1 LNHDA and CDR2 SQIVND (reference sequence). This chain's CDR3 is CASSINRGGNQPQHF. The DNA of the CDR3 is TGTGCCAGTAGTATTAACAGGGGGGGAAATCAGCCCCAGCATTTT.

The chain carries TRBV5-4 and TRBJ2-5; 9 bases align to TRBD2. Per the germline V gene, CDR1 is SGHNT and CDR2 is YYREEE (reference sequence). The CDR3 consists of 14 residues. The J segment lost 3 bases and the V segment lost 4 bases, leaving 4 bases of the junction unmatched. CDR3: CASSRSGSEETQYF. The CDR3 coding sequence is TGTGCCAGCAGCCGTAGCGGGAGTGAAGAGACCCAGTACTTC.

J is TRBJ1-2 and V is TRBV6-5, with TRBD1 matching over 8 bases. The trim removed 4 bases at V and 7 bases at J, leaving 11 bases unmatched. The CDR3 sequence is 15 residues long. The germline gives CDR1 MNHEY, CDR2 SVGAGI. CDR3 loop: CASSSSGQGLSGYTF. DNA of the CDR3: TGTGCCAGCAGTTCATCCGGACAGGGACTGAGTGGCTACACCTTC.

The chain combines TRBV4-1 with TRBJ1-5, with a possible D match to TRBD1 (5 bases). Germline CDR1 reads MGHRA; CDR2 reads YSYEKL. V lost 4 bases and J 13 bases, leaving 23 bases between the germline ends. CDR3 size: 15 residues. CDR3 DNA sequence: TGCGCCAGCAGCCGAGACCGTCAGGGACGGGCCTATCAGCATTTT. Translated: CASSRDRQGRAYQHF.

The rearrangement links TRBV6-1 to TRBJ2-1; possibly TRBD2 for D (6 bases). The CDR3 is made up of 15 amino acids. CDR1 MNHNS and CDR2 SASEGT come from the germline V gene. V was clipped by 2 bases and J by 8 bases, with 16 bases between them. Here the CDR3 reads CASSELGGEWDEQFF. In DNA, the CDR3 is TGTGCCAGCAGTGAATTGGGCGGGGAATGGGATGAGCAGTTCTTC.

A single count supports this clone. This sequence joins TRBV5-4 and TRBJ2-3; 9 bases map to TRBD2. V lost 0 bases and J lost 1; bases outside the gene matches: 0. The CDR3 consists of 15 residues. Germline CDR1 and CDR2: SGHNT and YYREEE (reference sequence). CDR3 residues: CASSLGTSGTDTQYF. The CDR3 coding sequence is TGTGCCAGCAGCTTGGGGACTAGCGGCACAGATACGCAGTATTTT. Complete variable domain (other parts from reference TRBV5-4 and TRBJ2-3): ETGVTQSPTHLIKTRGQQVTLRCSSQSGHNTVSWYQQALGQGPQFIFQYYREEENGRGNFPPRFSGLQFPNYSSELNVNALELDDSALYLCASSLGTSGTDTQYFGPGTRLTVL.

V is TRBV10-3 and J is TRBJ1-1; D is unclear. Germline lookup yields CDR1 ENHRY and CDR2 SYGVKD. The CDR3 consists of 16 residues. With 9 bases removed from V and 1 base from J, the gap between germline ends came to 21 bases. The CDR3 protein is CAIKRMLAEPNTEAFF. The DNA of the CDR3 is TGTGCCATTAAGCGAATGTTGGCGGAACCGAACACTGAAGCTTTCTTT.

This chain uses TRBV19 with TRBJ1-1, with 7 nucleotides matching TRBD1. CDR1 is LNHDA and CDR2 is SQIVND in the germline V gene (reference sequence). This CDR3 has 16 residues. Trimming took 1 base from V and 5 from J; bases not matched to a gene: 10. CDR3 in amino acids: CASSIVETGRGTEAFF. The CDR3, as DNA: TGTGCCAGTAGTATAGTGGAGACAGGGCGGGGGACTGAAGCTTTCTTT.

The chain carries TRBV28 and TRBJ2-5, with D unclear. Germline V gene lookup returns CDR1 MDHEN and CDR2 SYDVKM. The CDR3 has 13 residues. V was pared by 3 bases and J by 5 bases, with 10 bases between. CDR3 in DNA: TGTGCCAGCAGTTTCGCGGATTGGGAGACCCAGTACTTC. It is translated as CASSFADWETQYF. Full variable domain (remainder filled in from reference TRBV28 and TRBJ2-5): DVKVTQSSRYLVKRTGEKVFLECVQDMDHENMFWYRQDPGLGLRLIYFSYDVKMKEKGDIPEGYSVSREKKERFSLILESASTNQTSMYLCASSFADWETQYFGPGTRLLVL.

In this sample, this clone turned up once. The genes are TRBV18 and TRBJ1-1, with D perhaps TRBD1 (5 bases). The length of the CDR3 is 14 residues. The V gene lost 5 bases and the J gene lost 4 bases, with 14 bases spanning the gap. In germline, CDR1 is KGHSH, CDR2 LQKENI. The CDR3 DNA follows: TGTGCCAGCTCAGGCTTGCGGGGCAGCACTGAAGCTTTCTTT. This translates into CASSGLRGSTEAFF.

This clone appeared a single time. The CDR3 DNA follows: TGTGCCAGTAGTATCGACGGCCGAGGGTATGGCTACACCTTC. Translating gives CASSIDGRGYGYTF. V gene TRBV19 combines with J gene TRBJ1-2, with D hard to call. Trimming cost V 3 bases and J 5 bases, with 13 bases left between them. CDR3 length: 14 residues. Per germline, CDR1 LNHDA and CDR2 SQIVND (reference sequence).

This chain uses TRBV6-6 with TRBJ1-2; 7 nucleotides align to TRBD1. V trimming: 7 bases; J trimming: 3 bases; junction bases outside the gene matches: 8. Germline CDR1 MNHNY, CDR2 SVGAGI (reference sequence). This CDR3 contains 14 residues. The CDR3 loop is CASTRQGRDYGYTF. The DNA for the CDR3 is TGTGCCAGCACTAGACAGGGTCGGGACTATGGCTACACCTTC.

In DNA, the CDR3 is TGTGCCAGTAGTATAGCGAGGGGGGGGTGGACAGATACGCAGTATTTT. Protein product: CASSIARGGWTDTQYF. The chain employs TRBV19 and TRBJ2-3; D perhaps matches TRBD2 (7 bases). CDR3 length: 16 residues. Deletions cut 1 base from V and 3 bases from J, with 14 bases between. Germline loops: CDR1 LNHDA, CDR2 SQIVND (reference sequence).

The CDR3 nucleotides are TGTGCCAGCAGCTTAGAGGACAGGGCCTACAATGAGCAGTTCTTC. Its protein is CASSLEDRAYNEQFF. The chain has TRBV7-2 and TRBJ2-1; TRBD1 agrees at 8 bases. This CDR3 region has 15 residues. Germline-derived CDR1 and CDR2 are SGHTA and FQGNSA. V lost 1 base to trimming and J lost 2 bases; unmatched junction nucleotides: 1.

This chain connects TRBV5-6 to TRBJ1-5; possibly TRBD1 for D (6 bases). The V and J ends lost 4 bases and 6 bases respectively, with 17 bases between them. Germline V gene data show CDR1 as SGHDT and CDR2 as YYEEEE. This CDR3 has 15 amino acids. CDR3 sequence reads: CASSPWGGKTQPQHF. The CDR3 DNA is TGTGCCAGCAGCCCATGGGGGGGCAAGACTCAGCCCCAGCATTTT.

This chain uses TRBV5-4 with TRBJ2-1, with 14 bases lining up with TRBD2. Per the germline V gene, CDR1 is SGHNT and CDR2 is YYREEE (reference sequence). The CDR3 length is 16 residues. The junction had 5 bases not matched to a gene; V was cut back by 4 bases and J by 5 bases. The CDR3 DNA is TGTGCCAGCAGCCGGGGACTAGCGGGAGTAAACAATGAGCAGTTCTTC. Protein: CASSRGLAGVNNEQFF.

The chain recombines TRBV6-1 with TRBJ2-5; 8 nucleotides agree with TRBD1. Germline V CDR1 and CDR2: MNHNS, SASEGT. There are 14 residues in the CDR3. V shed 6 bases and J 4 bases; nucleotides not matched to a gene: 7. CDR3 in amino acids: CASSGQGMGETQYF. CDR3 DNA sequence: TGTGCCAGCAGCGGACAGGGTATGGGAGAGACCCAGTACTTC.

The chain carries TRBV5-1 and TRBJ1-1; D possibly corresponds to TRBD1 (6 bases). The CDR3 runs to 14 residues. CDR1 is SGHRS and CDR2 is YFSETQ in the germline V gene. Between the trimmed V and J ends, which lost 5 bases and 4 bases, there was a span of 15 bases. The CDR3 bases are TGCGCCAGCAGGTCAACAGGGCAGGGCACTGAAGCTTTCTTT. This gives the protein CASRSTGQGTEAFF.

The chain carries TRBV7-9 and TRBJ2-4, with 9 bases identical to TRBD1. V lost 6 bases, J lost 2 bases, and 5 bases stayed unmatched. This CDR3 contains 15 residues. CDR1 and CDR2 (germline): SEHNR, FQNEAQ (reference sequence). In DNA, the CDR3 is TGTGCCAGCAGTACAGACAGGGGGTCCAAAAACATTCAGTACTTC. It codes for CASSTDRGSKNIQYF.

The V call is TRBV6-5, the J call TRBJ2-1, with a tentative D call TRBD2 (5 bases). Trimming took off 5 bases at V and 4 bases at J, with 15 bases between the two ends. Germline values: CDR1 MNHEY, CDR2 SVGAGI. CDR3 length equals 15 residues. CDR3 in amino acids: CASSKEPTGYNEQFF. The DNA for the CDR3 is TGTGCCAGCAGTAAGGAACCTACGGGGTACAATGAGCAGTTCTTC.

The gene calls are TRBV18 and TRBJ2-5; D is unresolved. The CDR3 length is 17 residues. Germline assignment: CDR1 KGHSH and CDR2 LQKENI. V lost 6 bases, J lost 5 bases, and 25 bases lay in between. CDR3 sequence (DNA): TGTGCCAGCTCCCGCAGGAAGACGGACCGTGATTCGGAGACCCAGTACTTC. It codes for CASSRRKTDRDSETQYF.

The genes are TRBV9 and TRBJ2-5; D may be TRBD2 (5 bases). The CDR3 covers 14 residues. CDR1 SGDLS and CDR2 YYNGEE come from the germline V gene. Trimming removed 2 bases at V and 5 bases at J, with 13 bases between. In DNA, the CDR3 is TGTGCCAGCAGCGTCGACCGCCCGGGGGAGACCCAGTACTTC. This codes for CASSVDRPGETQYF.

A word on this clone: Other DNA sequences from this sample encode an identical CDR3 as well. The rearrangement joins TRBV18 to TRBJ1-1, with TRBD1 identical over 9 bases. The CDR3 runs 13 residues. J lost 5 bases, V lost 3 bases, and 1 base had no gene match. Germline CDR1 and CDR2: KGHSH and LQKENI. This chain's CDR3 is CASSPTGGTEAFF. CDR3 in DNA: TGTGCCAGCTCACCGACAGGGGGTACTGAAGCTTTCTTT. The full variable domain, with the rest looked up from reference TRBV18 and TRBJ1-1, is NAGVMQNPRHLVRRRGQEARLRCSPMKGHSHVYWYRQLPEEGLKFMVYLQKENIIDESGMPKERFSAEFPKEGPSILRIQQVVRGDSAAYFCASSPTGGTEAFFGQGTRLTVV.

CDR3 nucleotides: TGTGCCAGCAGCCCTACAGGGGAGGGGTACGAGCAGTACTTC. Its translation: CASSPTGEGYEQYF. The chain joins TRBV5-5 to TRBJ2-7; D is tentatively TRBD1 or TRBD2 (7 bases each). Trimming pared 4 bases from V and 4 bases from J, leaving 15 bases between. This CDR3 contains 14 residues. Germline V gene data show CDR1 as SGHKS and CDR2 as YYEKEE (reference sequence).

The chain is built from TRBV5-4 and TRBJ2-2; TRBD2 matches 8 bases. V lost 4 bases and J lost 5; bases outside the gene matches: 10. Germline CDR1 SGHNT, CDR2 YYREEE (reference sequence). This CDR3 is built from 16 residues. Here the CDR3 DNA reads TGTGCCAGCAGCCCAGGACTAGCCACCATTACCGGGGAGCTGTTTTTT. It is translated as CASSPGLATITGELFF.

With regard to this clone: Other nucleotide sequences in the sample specify the same CDR3. This sequence joins TRBV10-3 and TRBJ1-1; D is unresolved. Germline values: CDR1 ENHRY, CDR2 SYGVKD. The CDR3 length is 11 residues. V was clipped by 4 bases and J by 5 bases, with 5 bases between them. The chain's CDR3 is CAISGGTEAFF. As DNA, the CDR3 is TGTGCCATCAGTGGCGGGACTGAAGCTTTCTTT.